This T cell receptor (beta chain) stems from a study of vaccination and CD4 T cells after COVID-19. At the level of the study: Samples after vaccination came a median approximately 2.5 months past dose two, ranging 14 to 241. Findings and caveats of the study: A nonsignificant rise from around 20 to 38 was seen in the median number of SARS-CoV-2-reactive clonotypes. It was observed that, in convalescent patients, a median approximately 86% of reactive clones arose only post-vaccination.

Positive PCR tests were logged from March through December 2020, ahead of US Alpha, Beta and Delta variants. TCRdb re-analysed the PCR reads in MiXCR, keeping a single row per CDR3 protein. Seen here are over 15,000 distinct CDR3 sequences, around 66% observed once, and the top ten hold 0.95% to 1.3%. Germline CDR1 is MNHNS and CDR2 is SASEGT. The trim removed 6 bases at V and 4 bases at J, leaving 5 bases unmatched. The CDR3 covers 16 residues. About this clonotype itself: Its antigen is undetermined.

This TCR came from a human donor who had recovered from COVID-19. The V gene is TRBV6-1, the J gene TRBJ2-3, with 15 nucleotides matching TRBD2. The sequences come from CD4+ T cells from blood, collected after SARS-CoV-2 vaccination. In DNA form, the CDR3 reads TGTGCCAGCAGAAACGGACTAGCGGGAGGGGCAGATACGCAGTATTTT. It encodes CASRNGLAGGADTQYF.